Each of the 11 T cell receptor beta chains below was sequenced from the same sample in a study of blood T cells in healthy people across ages. Primed by a sample-barcoded 5' primer and a J-beta primer mix, a second PCR proceeded for about 6 to 12 cycles. TCRdb re-called the 5' RACE reads with MiXCR, one entry per CDR3 protein. This sample has hundreds of thousands of distinct CDR3 sequences, with about 30% found just once. The material sequenced was blood. All receptors come from an elderly woman in good health.

The table lists this clonotype with many counts. The rearrangement uses TRBV12-3 or TRBV12-4 and TRBJ1-2, with TRBD1 as a possible D gene (6 bases). Trimming removed 5 bases from V and 8 bases from J, with 18 bases in between. The CDR3 runs to 14 residues. The CDR3 DNA is TGTGCCAGCAGTGAGGCAGGGACATATGGGGGCTACACCTTC. This gives the protein CASSEAGTYGGYTF.

This clonotype showed up many times. The rearrangement joins TRBV7-6 to TRBJ2-5; D unresolved. Germline-derived CDR1 and CDR2 are SGHVS and FNYEAQ. This CDR3 comprises 12 residues. V lost 3 bases and J 5 bases, leaving 7 bases between the germline ends. The CDR3 region has the DNA TGTGCCAGCAGCTTGACCGTTGAGACCCAGTACTTC. It codes for CASSLTVETQYF.

In this sample, this clonotype turned up a few times. In nucleotides, the CDR3 is TGCAGTGCTAGAGGGTGGGGGCAGGGGAACACTGAAGCTTTCTTT. This codes for CSARGWGQGNTEAFF. V usage is TRBV20-1 and J usage is TRBJ1-1; perhaps TRBD1 as D (6 bases). V was clipped by 1 base and J by 1 base, with 13 bases between them. This CDR3 spans 15 amino acids. The V gene's germline CDR1 is DFQATT and CDR2 SNEGSKA (reference sequence).

This clonotype has a count of ten or more. J is TRBJ2-5 and V is TRBV7-2, with no clear D. The CDR3 runs to 12 residues. The V gene lost 2 bases and the J gene lost 5 bases, with 6 bases spanning the gap. The germline V gene encodes CDR1 SGHTA and CDR2 FQGNSA. CDR3 in amino acids: CASSLFRETQYF. The CDR3 DNA reads TGTGCCAGCAGCTTATTCAGGGAGACCCAGTACTTC. Based on the CDR3 plus reference TRBV7-2 and TRBJ2-5, the full variable domain is GAGVSQSPSNKVTEKGKDVELRCDPISGHTALYWYRQSLGQGLEFLIYFQGNSAPDKSGLPSDRFSAERTGGSVSTLTIQRTQQEDSAVYLCASSLFRETQYFGPGTRLLVL.

At least ten counts were recorded for this clonotype. The genes are TRBV30 and TRBJ2-7; D uncertain. V dropped 0 bases and J dropped 7 bases, with 7 bases sitting between them. This CDR3 spans 11 amino acids. The V gene's germline CDR1 is GTSNPN and CDR2 SVGIG (reference sequence). The CDR3 reads CAWSVLNEQYF. Written as DNA, the CDR3 is TGTGCCTGGAGTGTACTGAATGAGCAGTACTTC.

This clonotype occurred a few times. J is TRBJ1-5 and V is TRBV6-2 or TRBV6-3, with a tentative D call TRBD1 (6 bases). The CDR3 is 16 residues long. With 1 base removed from V and 4 bases from J, the gap between germline ends came to 14 bases. Germline V gives CDR1 MNHEY, CDR2 SVGEGT. CDR3 nucleotides: TGTGCCAGCAGTTACTTGGACAAAGGGGGGAATCAGCCCCAGCATTTT. It translates to CASSYLDKGGNQPQHF.

In its sample, this clonotype was seen many times. The chain employs TRBV20-1 and TRBJ2-5; 11 positions agree with TRBD2. The CDR3 has 14 residues. The V gene's germline CDR1 is DFQATT and CDR2 SNEGSKA (reference sequence). V was pared by 3 bases and J by 4 bases, with 4 bases of the junction left unmatched. This chain's CDR3 is CSARTSGETETQYF. CDR3 coding DNA: TGCAGTGCTAGGACTAGCGGGGAAACAGAGACCCAGTACTTC.

CDR3 residues: CASSPNPRMEGGSYEQYF. CDR3 nucleotide sequence: TGTGCCAGCAGTCCAAACCCCCGGATGGAGGGTGGGTCCTACGAGCAGTACTTC. The chain has TRBV21-1 and TRBJ2-7; the table's D call of TRBD2 was not tested on the DNA. TRBV21-1 is a recognized pseudogene. The CDR3 has 18 residues.

At least ten counts were recorded for this clonotype. This chain connects TRBV27 to TRBJ1-6, with D possibly matching TRBD1 (5 bases). This CDR3 region has 13 residues. Germline CDR1 and CDR2: MNHEY and SMNVEV (reference sequence). V was cut by 6 bases and J by 8 bases, with 11 bases left in between. The CDR3 sequence: CASRRDLYSPLHF. Here the CDR3 DNA reads TGTGCCAGCAGGAGGGACTTGTATTCACCCCTCCACTTT.

This clonotype was counted a few times. The CDR3 loop reads CASSTQPLGGGEKLFF. DNA of the CDR3: TGTGCCAGCTCAACCCAACCCTTAGGGGGAGGTGAAAAACTGTTTTTT. The chain carries TRBV18 and TRBJ1-4, with a tentative D call TRBD1 (6 bases). The CDR3 consists of 16 residues. CDR1 and CDR2 (germline): KGHSH, LQKENI. The V end was cut by 5 bases, the J end by 7 bases, with 20 bases between.

The chain is built from TRBV7-9 and TRBJ2-5, with D possibly called TRBD1 or TRBD2 (5 bases each). The CDR3 consists of 14 residues. The germline V gene encodes CDR1 SEHNR and CDR2 FQNEAQ (reference sequence). The germline V and J ends were trimmed by 5 bases and 4 bases, with 14 bases remaining between them. The CDR3 reads CASSHRRNTETQYF. The CDR3 coding sequence is TGTGCCAGCAGCCACAGGAGGAACACAGAGACCCAGTACTTC.